This TCR beta chain was documented in a study of metastatic and nonmetastatic thyroid tumors (dated by TCRdb to between 2020 and 2021). Looking at the study overall: Repertoires were compared across peripheral blood and tumor or nodule tissue samples from malignant and benign thyroid patients. Study-wide conclusions, independent of this receptor: In both blood and tumor samples, malignant tumors were reported to have significantly higher TCR beta diversity than benign nodules.

No treatment had been received by any patient before thyroid surgery. Using T-cell receptor beta sequencing, the researchers looked back retrospectively at clinical samples from patients, gathered between about 2011 and 2018. The library relied on PCR. This sample was sequenced with an Illumina HiSeq 4000. High-throughput sequencing was used to profile the CDR3 region of the TCR beta-chain in every patient. As for the authors' bioinformatics: The researchers built a classifier to tell apart papillary thyroid cancer patients with distant metastasis, based on CDR3 differences among clinicopathological groups. To measure repertoire diversity the researchers used the Shannon index, while the Morisita-Horn index served to gauge how similar the tumor and blood repertoires were. TCRdb reran the public reads through fastp at Q25 and MiXCR, keeping productive beta chains. TCRdb's processing, not the authors', yielded these V and J calls. The sample has roughly 63,000 clones on record, 15% to 20% of them singletons. Around 9% of the sample goes to the ten largest clones.

The cysteine opens and the phenylalanine closes a CDR3 of 19 amino acids. Only the CDR3 part of the read is kept: 57 bases, read in frame from the first base. From a lookup of the germline V gene (reference sequence), CDR1 and CDR2 are LNHNV and YYDKDF. V sheds 0 bases and J sheds 5 bases, leaving 23 bases between their ends. This clone was observed a few times. Its antigen is unknown. A much larger clone differs by one base, so this may be a read error. The rearrangement joined TRBV15 to TRBJ1-3; TRBD1 is possibly the D segment (5 matching bases). Sequencing was done on a sample of blood. This receptor was identified in a male donor with papillary thyroid cancer or a benign thyroid nodule (not recorded which). Some clones in this sample may be carry-over from other donors' samples. The CDR3: CATSREGLGATSLRNTIYF. In nucleotide form, the sequence is TGTGCCACCAGCAGAGAGGGGTTAGGGGCCACCTCCTTACGAAACACCATATATTTT. The CDR3 plus the reference TRBV15 and TRBJ1-3 genes for the other parts give the full variable domain: DAMVIQNPRYQVTQFGKPVTLSCSQTLNHNVMYWYQQKSSQAPKLLFHYYDKDFNNEADTPDNFQSRRPNTSFCFLDIRSPGLGDTAMYLCATSREGLGATSLRNTIYFGEGSWLTVV.